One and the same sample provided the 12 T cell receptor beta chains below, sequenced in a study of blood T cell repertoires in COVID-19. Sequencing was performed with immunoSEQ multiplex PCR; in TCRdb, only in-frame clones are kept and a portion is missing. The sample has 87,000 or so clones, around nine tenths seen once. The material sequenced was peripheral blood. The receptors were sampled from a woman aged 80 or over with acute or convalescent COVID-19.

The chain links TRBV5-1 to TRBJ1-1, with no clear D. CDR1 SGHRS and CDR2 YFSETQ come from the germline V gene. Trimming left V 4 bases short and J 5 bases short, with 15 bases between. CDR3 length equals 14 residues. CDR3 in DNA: TGCGCCAGCAGCAAAGAATCCGGGAGGACTGAAGCTTTCTTT. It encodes CASSKESGRTEAFF. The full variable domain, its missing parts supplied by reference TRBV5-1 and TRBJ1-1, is KAGVTQTPRYLIKTRGQQVTLSCSPISGHRSVSWYQQTPGQGLQFLFEYFSETQRNKGNFPGRFSGRQFSNSRSEMNVSTLELGDSALYLCASSKESGRTEAFFGQGTRLTVV.

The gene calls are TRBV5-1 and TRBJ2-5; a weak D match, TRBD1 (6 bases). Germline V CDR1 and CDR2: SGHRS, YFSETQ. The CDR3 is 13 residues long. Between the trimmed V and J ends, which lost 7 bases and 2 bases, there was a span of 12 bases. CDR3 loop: CASGRGSQETQYF. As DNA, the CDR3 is TGCGCCAGCGGCAGGGGAAGTCAAGAGACCCAGTACTTC.

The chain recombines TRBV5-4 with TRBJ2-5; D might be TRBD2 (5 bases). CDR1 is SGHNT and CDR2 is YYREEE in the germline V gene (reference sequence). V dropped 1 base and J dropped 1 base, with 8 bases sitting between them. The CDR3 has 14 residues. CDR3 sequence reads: CASSLISVQETQYF. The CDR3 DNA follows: TGTGCCAGCAGCTTGATTAGCGTCCAAGAGACCCAGTACTTC.

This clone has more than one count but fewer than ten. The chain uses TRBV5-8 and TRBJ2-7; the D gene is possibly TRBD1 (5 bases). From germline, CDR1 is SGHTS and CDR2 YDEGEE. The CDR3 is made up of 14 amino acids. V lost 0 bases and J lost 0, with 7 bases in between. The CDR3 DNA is TGTGCCAGCAGCTTGGGACAGAGCTCCTACGAGCAGTACTTC. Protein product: CASSLGQSSYEQYF.

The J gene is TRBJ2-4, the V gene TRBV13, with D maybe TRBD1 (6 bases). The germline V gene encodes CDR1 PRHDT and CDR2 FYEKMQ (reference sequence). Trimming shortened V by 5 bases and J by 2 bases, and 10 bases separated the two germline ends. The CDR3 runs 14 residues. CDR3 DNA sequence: TGTGCCAGCAGCAAACGGGACACCAAAAACATTCAGTACTTC. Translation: CASSKRDTKNIQYF. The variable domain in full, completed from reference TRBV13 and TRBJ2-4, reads AAGVIQSPRHLIKEKRETATLKCYPIPRHDTVYWYQQGPGQDPQFLISFYEKMQSDKGSIPDRFSAQQFSDYHSELNMSSLELGDSALYFCASSKRDTKNIQYFGAGTRLSVL.

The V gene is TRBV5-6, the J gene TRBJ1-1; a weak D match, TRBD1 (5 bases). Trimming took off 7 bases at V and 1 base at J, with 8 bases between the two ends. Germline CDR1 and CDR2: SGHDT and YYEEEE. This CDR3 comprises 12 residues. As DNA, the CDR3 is TGTGCCAGCTCCGACAGGAACACTGAAGCTTTCTTT. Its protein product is CASSDRNTEAFF.

CDR3 region: CASSISPYNEQFF. For the CDR3, the DNA is TGTGCCAGTAGTATTAGCCCGTACAATGAGCAGTTCTTC. V gene TRBV19 combines with J gene TRBJ2-1; D gene uncertain. CDR3 length equals 13 residues. The germline gives CDR1 LNHDA, CDR2 SQIVND (reference sequence). Trimming took 3 bases from V and 4 from J, leaving 7 bases between them.

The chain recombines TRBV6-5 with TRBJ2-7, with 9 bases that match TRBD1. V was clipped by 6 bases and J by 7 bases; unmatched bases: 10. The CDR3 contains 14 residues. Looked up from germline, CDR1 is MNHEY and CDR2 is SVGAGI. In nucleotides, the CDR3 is TGTGCCAGCAGCCGGGACAGGGTGGTTTTAGAGCAGTACTTC. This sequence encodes CASSRDRVVLEQYF.

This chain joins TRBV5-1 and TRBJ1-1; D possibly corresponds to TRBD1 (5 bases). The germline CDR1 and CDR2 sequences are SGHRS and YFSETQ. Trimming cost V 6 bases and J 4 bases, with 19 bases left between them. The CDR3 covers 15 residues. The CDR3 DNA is TGCGCCAGCAACAACCTTGGGCAGGGCGCCACTGAAGCTTTCTTT. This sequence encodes CASNNLGQGATEAFF.

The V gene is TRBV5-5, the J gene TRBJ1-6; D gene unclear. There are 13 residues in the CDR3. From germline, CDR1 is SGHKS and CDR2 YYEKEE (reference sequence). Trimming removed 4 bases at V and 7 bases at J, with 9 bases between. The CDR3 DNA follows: TGTGCCAGCAGCCTACAGCCCAATTCACCCCTCCACTTT. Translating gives CASSLQPNSPLHF.

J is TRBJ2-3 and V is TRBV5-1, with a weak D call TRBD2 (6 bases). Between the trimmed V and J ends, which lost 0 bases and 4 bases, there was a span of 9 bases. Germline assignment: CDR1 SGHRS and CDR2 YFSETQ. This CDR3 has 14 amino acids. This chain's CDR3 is CASSLESGADTQYF. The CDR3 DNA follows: TGCGCCAGCAGCTTGGAATCGGGGGCAGATACGCAGTATTTT.

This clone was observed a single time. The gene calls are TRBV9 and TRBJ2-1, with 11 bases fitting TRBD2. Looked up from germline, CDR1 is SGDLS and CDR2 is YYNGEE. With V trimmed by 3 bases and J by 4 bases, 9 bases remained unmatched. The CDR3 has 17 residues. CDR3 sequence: CASSGMRLAGRYNEQFF. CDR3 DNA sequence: TGTGCCAGCAGCGGCATGAGACTAGCGGGGAGATACAATGAGCAGTTCTTC.